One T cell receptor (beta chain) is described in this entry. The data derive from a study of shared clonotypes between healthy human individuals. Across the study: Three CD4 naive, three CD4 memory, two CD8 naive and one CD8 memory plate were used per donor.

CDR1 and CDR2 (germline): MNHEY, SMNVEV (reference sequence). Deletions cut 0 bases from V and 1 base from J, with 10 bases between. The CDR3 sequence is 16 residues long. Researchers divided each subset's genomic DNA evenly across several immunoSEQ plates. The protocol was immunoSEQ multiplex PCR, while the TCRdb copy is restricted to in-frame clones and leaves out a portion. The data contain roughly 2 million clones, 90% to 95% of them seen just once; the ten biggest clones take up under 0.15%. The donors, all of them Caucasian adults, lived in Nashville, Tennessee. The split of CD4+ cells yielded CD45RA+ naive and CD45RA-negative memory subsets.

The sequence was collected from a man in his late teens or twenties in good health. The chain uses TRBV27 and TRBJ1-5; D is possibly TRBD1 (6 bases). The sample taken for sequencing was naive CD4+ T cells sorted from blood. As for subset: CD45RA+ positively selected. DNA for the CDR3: TGTGCCAGCAGTTTATCGGGGGGCACGAGCAATCAGCCCCAGCATTTT. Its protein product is CASSLSGGTSNQPQHF.